Listed here are 14 T cell receptor beta chains from one sample, sequenced in a study of neoadjuvant anti-PD-1 for oral cavity cancer. Time point specified: after neoadjuvant nivolumab, at surgical resection. Using immunoSEQ multiplex PCR, the repertoire was profiled, and TCRdb retains in-frame clones only, with some absent. This table has 35,000 to 50,000 clones, approximately 80% appearing once. The source was PBMCs, collected after nivolumab (anti-PD-1) treatment. These receptors came from a person between 40 and 79 years old with oral cavity squamous cell carcinoma.

V gene TRBV5-1 combines with J gene TRBJ2-7; TRBD2 matches at 7 bases. With V trimmed by 0 bases and J by 5 bases, 5 bases remained unmatched. CDR3 size: 14 residues. CDR1 SGHRS and CDR2 YFSETQ come from the germline V gene. CDR3 loop: CASSLDGAGDEQYF. CDR3 sequence (DNA): TGCGCCAGCAGCTTGGATGGGGCGGGAGACGAGCAGTACTTC.

The gene calls are TRBV5-8 and TRBJ2-1, with 10 bases identical to TRBD1. The CDR3 length is 19 residues. J gave up 0 bases and V 4 bases, and 13 bases lay outside the gene matches. Germline V CDR1 and CDR2: SGHTS, YDEGEE. In nucleotides, the CDR3 is TGTGCCAGCAGCCCCTCGACAGGGGGCCTGTCGGACTCCTACAATGAGCAGTTCTTC. It codes for CASSPSTGGLSDSYNEQFF.

The J gene is TRBJ2-1, the V gene TRBV4-1; 14 nucleotides align to TRBD2. The J segment lost 0 bases and the V segment lost 5 bases, leaving 15 bases of the junction unmatched. Germline V lookup: CDR1 MGHRA, CDR2 YSYEKL. This CDR3 is 21 amino acids long. In DNA, the CDR3 is TGCGCCAGCAGCGAGGTAGGGACTAGCGGGGGCTCCAGGTCCTCCTACAATGAGCAGTTCTTC. Its protein is CASSEVGTSGGSRSSYNEQFF.

The chain carries TRBV2 and TRBJ1-1; no firm D call. The CDR3 is 13 amino acids. Trimming pared 6 bases from V and 0 bases from J, leaving 8 bases between. Germline V gene lookup returns CDR1 SNHLY and CDR2 FYNNEI. CDR3 DNA: TGTGCCAGCAGCGACACTCTGAACACTGAAGCTTTCTTT. Translating gives CASSDTLNTEAFF.

Points on this clone: The sample carries other DNA sequences with the same CDR3. The chain carries TRBV28 and TRBJ1-5; tentative D call: TRBD1 (6 bases). Trimming stripped 4 bases from V and 3 bases from J, with 13 bases between. The CDR3 is 15 amino acids. The germline V gene has CDR1 MDHEN and CDR2 SYDVKM. CDR3 sequence (DNA): TGTGCCAGCAGTTCTCCGGGGGGGGCCAATCAGCCCCAGCATTTT. This codes for CASSSPGGANQPQHF.

The chain joins TRBV6-1 to TRBJ1-6; weak D call: TRBD1 (5 bases). The CDR3 spans 16 residues. The V gene lost 3 bases and the J gene lost 9 bases, with 18 bases spanning the gap. Germline values: CDR1 MNHNS, CDR2 SASEGT. CDR3 nucleotide sequence: TGTGCCAGCAGTGAGGGTAGAGGGACGATACTTTCACCCCTCCACTTT. Translated: CASSEGRGTILSPLHF.

V and J are TRBV15 and TRBJ2-1; 10 nucleotides line up with TRBD2. There are 16 residues in the CDR3. The J segment lost 2 bases and the V segment lost 8 bases, leaving 9 bases of the junction unmatched. Per the germline V gene, CDR1 is LNHNV and CDR2 is YYDKDF (reference sequence). CDR3 bases: TGTGCCACCGAGCTAGCGGGAGTAAAGGCCTACAATGAGCAGTTCTTC. Protein sequence: CATELAGVKAYNEQFF.

The V call is TRBV4-1, the J call TRBJ1-1; D call uncertain. The V end was cut by 6 bases, the J end by 0 bases, with 8 bases between. Germline V CDR1 and CDR2: MGHRA, YSYEKL. The CDR3 contains 13 residues. CDR3 protein: CASSLIVNTEAFF. In nucleotides, the CDR3 is TGCGCCAGCAGTTTGATAGTGAACACTGAAGCTTTCTTT.

The rearrangement links TRBV5-1 to TRBJ2-1, with D tentatively TRBD2 (6 bases). The CDR3 runs to 15 residues. V lost 4 bases to trimming and J lost 7 bases, with 18 bases between them. Germline loops: CDR1 SGHRS, CDR2 YFSETQ. CDR3 sequence (DNA): TGCGCCAGCAGCGATCGGGACTCGGGGTGGAATGAGCAGTTCTTC. This sequence encodes CASSDRDSGWNEQFF. The variable domain in full, with the rest retrieved from reference TRBV5-1 and TRBJ2-1, is KAGVTQTPRYLIKTRGQQVTLSCSPISGHRSVSWYQQTPGQGLQFLFEYFSETQRNKGNFPGRFSGRQFSNSRSEMNVSTLELGDSALYLCASSDRDSGWNEQFFGPGTRLTVL.

Only one count was recorded for this clone. The rearrangement joins TRBV18 to TRBJ1-1; 8 nucleotides agree with TRBD1. The germline CDR1 and CDR2 sequences are KGHSH and LQKENI. This CDR3 is built from 13 residues. V shed 6 bases, J shed 4 bases, and the junction held 4 bases outside the gene matches. DNA of the CDR3: TGTGCCAGCTCGGGACAGGAGGGCACTGAAGCTTTCTTT. Residues: CASSGQEGTEAFF.

The V and J genes are TRBV5-1 and TRBJ2-1; a possible D gene is TRBD1 (6 bases). This CDR3 has 16 amino acids. V was trimmed by 4 bases and J by 0 bases, leaving 14 bases between them. The germline gives CDR1 SGHRS, CDR2 YFSETQ. Written as DNA, the CDR3 is TGCGCCAGCAGCAGGACAACAGGGAGCTCCTACAATGAGCAGTTCTTC. The encoded protein is CASSRTTGSSYNEQFF.

The V and J genes are TRBV19 and TRBJ1-2, with 9 nucleotides matching TRBD1. CDR3 length: 15 residues. Trimming at V came to 8 bases and at J to 4 bases, leaving 11 bases not matched to a gene. Germline-derived CDR1 and CDR2 are LNHDA and SQIVND (reference sequence). CDR3 nucleotide sequence: TGTGCCAGTCGGTTTGGACGACAGGGGGGCTATGGCTACACCTTC. Protein sequence: CASRFGRQGGYGYTF.

This clone was found a few times. The chain uses TRBV11-2 and TRBJ1-5; D is perhaps TRBD1 (6 bases). The CDR3 has 13 amino acids. Germline V CDR1 and CDR2: SGHAT, FQNNGV. V was clipped by 3 bases and J by 4 bases, with 7 bases between them. CDR3 in DNA: TGTGCCAGCAGCTTTCAGGGGAATCAGCCCCAGCATTTT. Its protein is CASSFQGNQPQHF.

The V call is TRBV5-4, the J call TRBJ2-2; 7 bases are shared with TRBD1. The CDR3 totals 16 residues. The V segment lost 3 bases and the J segment 0 bases; nucleotides outside the gene matches: 5. Germline assignment: CDR1 SGHNT and CDR2 YYREEE (reference sequence). DNA of the CDR3: TGTGCCAGCAGCTCGGGACAGCTAGCGAACACCGGGGAGCTGTTTTTT. Its protein is CASSSGQLANTGELFF.